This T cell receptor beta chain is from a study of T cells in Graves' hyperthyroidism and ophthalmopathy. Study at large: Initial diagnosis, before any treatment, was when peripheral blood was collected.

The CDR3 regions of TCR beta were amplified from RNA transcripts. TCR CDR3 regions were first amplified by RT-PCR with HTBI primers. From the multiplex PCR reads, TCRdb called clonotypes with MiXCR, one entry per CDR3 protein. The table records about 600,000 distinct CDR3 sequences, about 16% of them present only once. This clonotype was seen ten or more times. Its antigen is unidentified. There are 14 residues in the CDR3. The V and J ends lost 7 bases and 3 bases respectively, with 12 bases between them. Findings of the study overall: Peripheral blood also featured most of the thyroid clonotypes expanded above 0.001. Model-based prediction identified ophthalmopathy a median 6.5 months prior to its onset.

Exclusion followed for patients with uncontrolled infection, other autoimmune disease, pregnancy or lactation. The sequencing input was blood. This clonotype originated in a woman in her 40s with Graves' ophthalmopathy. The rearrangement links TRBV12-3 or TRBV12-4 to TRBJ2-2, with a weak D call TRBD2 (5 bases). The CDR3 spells CASKKLGDTGELFF. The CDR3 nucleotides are TGTGCCAGCAAGAAACTAGGAGACACCGGGGAGCTGTTTTTT.